Following are 8 T cell receptor beta chains from one sample sequenced in a study of OX40 agonist ivuxolimab in advanced cancers. TCRdb keeps only in-frame clones here, not all; method: immunoSEQ multiplex PCR. The sample lists fewer than 70,000 clones, about 91% occurring once. The sequences come from CD4+ or CD8+ T cells sorted from blood, collected in a trial of the OX40 agonist ivuxolimab. The origin of the receptors is an adult with an advanced solid tumor such as melanoma, head and neck, liver or kidney cancer.

The V and J genes are TRBV27 and TRBJ2-7; TRBD1 matches 8 bases. The CDR3 has 16 residues. J was trimmed by 0 bases and V by 6 bases; bases with no gene match: 10. Germline V lookup: CDR1 MNHEY, CDR2 SMNVEV (reference sequence). The CDR3 loop reads CASRYGQGQGSYEQYF. For the CDR3, the DNA is TGTGCCAGCAGGTACGGACAGGGTCAGGGCTCCTACGAGCAGTACTTC.

The chain carries TRBV7-2 and TRBJ2-3, with unresolved D. Trimming removed 1 base at V and 4 bases at J, with 9 bases between. Germline CDR1 SGHTA, CDR2 FQGNSA. The CDR3 is made up of 14 amino acids. The CDR3 DNA follows: TGTGCCAGCAGCTTAGAAAGGTGGGCAGATACGCAGTATTTT. Translated: CASSLERWADTQYF.

The chain is built from TRBV30 and TRBJ1-2, with TRBD1 as a possible D gene (6 bases). The germline gives CDR1 GTSNPN, CDR2 SVGIG (reference sequence). V was cut by 3 bases and J by 4 bases, with 15 bases left in between. This CDR3 is built from 14 residues. The CDR3 DNA sequence: TGTGCCTGGAGGGGGGCTGGCGTTATCTATGGCTACACCTTC. Its translation: CAWRGAGVIYGYTF.

The chain joins TRBV27 to TRBJ1-1; D gene uncertain. There are 15 residues in the CDR3. Germline-derived CDR1 and CDR2 are MNHEY and SMNVEV (reference sequence). Between the trimmed V and J ends, which lost 2 bases and 0 bases, there was a span of 10 bases. This CDR3 is CASSLRSAMNTEAFF. The CDR3 DNA reads TGTGCCAGCAGTTTAAGGTCCGCAATGAACACTGAAGCTTTCTTT.

This chain links TRBV5-1 with TRBJ2-3, with 15 bases aligning to TRBD2. Germline V gene data show CDR1 as SGHRS and CDR2 as YFSETQ. This CDR3 spans 17 amino acids. V shed 2 bases, J shed 4 bases, and the junction held 5 bases outside the gene matches. The CDR3 loop is CASSFLGLAGGADTQYF. As DNA, the CDR3 is TGCGCCAGCAGCTTCTTGGGACTAGCGGGAGGAGCAGATACGCAGTATTTT.

The chain recombines TRBV19 with TRBJ1-5; no clear D gene. The ends were cut back, 5 bases at V and 4 bases at J, with 18 bases in the middle. The V gene's germline CDR1 is LNHDA and CDR2 SQIVND (reference sequence). The CDR3 is 16 residues long. The CDR3 region has the DNA TGTGCCAGTAGTTCGCAGGCCTGGGTCGGGAATCAGCCCCAGCATTTT. This translates into CASSSQAWVGNQPQHF.

This clone was seen only once. The J gene is TRBJ1-4, the V gene TRBV19, with D uncertain. V dropped 2 bases and J dropped 3 bases, with 1 base sitting between them. This CDR3 comprises 12 residues. Germline CDR1 is LNHDA and CDR2 is SQIVND (reference sequence). The CDR3 region is CASSIPNEKLFF. The CDR3 nucleotides are TGTGCCAGTAGTATACCTAATGAAAAACTGTTTTTT.

The rearrangement joins TRBV30 to TRBJ1-3; perhaps TRBD1 as D (6 bases). Trimming removed 0 bases from V and 4 bases from J, with 19 bases in between. The CDR3 length is 17 residues. Germline values: CDR1 GTSNPN, CDR2 SVGIG (reference sequence). CDR3 nucleotides: TGTGCCTGGAGTGTTTCCAATGGGGGGGGCACGGGAAACACCATATATTTT. Translated: CAWSVSNGGGTGNTIYF.